Below, one T cell receptor beta chain is given with its context. Its cognate antigen is unknown. This CDR3 has 15 residues. In germline, CDR1 is MNHEY, CDR2 SVGAGI. V dropped 2 bases and J dropped 3; count of bases not matched to a gene: 4. These data are taken from a study of cytomegalovirus exposure and HLA in healthy donors. Study-wide background: As an earlier analysis found, around 170 million T cells yielded around 110 million unique TCR beta sequences.

Primers for the PCR totalled 60 Vbeta and 13 Jbeta. TCRdb keeps only in-frame clones here, not all; method: immunoSEQ multiplex PCR. Of approximately 100,000 clones listed, under 80% are singletons. Donors likely had unrecorded immune exposures despite being nominally healthy when sampled. Whole-study results and caveats: In a later analysis, at a false discovery rate of 0.05, approximately 16,000 TCR beta sequences were associated with HLA alleles. In a later analysis, across HLA loci, associated TCR counts were highest for DRB1, lowest for HLA-C.

Sequencing was performed on PBMCs. The source of this sequence is a young woman in good health and CMV-seropositive. The V gene is TRBV6-5, the J gene TRBJ2-7; 10 nucleotides align to TRBD2. CDR3 in DNA: TGTGCCAGCAGTTACACCCTAGCGGGAGTCTACGAGCAGTACTTC. Translated: CASSYTLAGVYEQYF.